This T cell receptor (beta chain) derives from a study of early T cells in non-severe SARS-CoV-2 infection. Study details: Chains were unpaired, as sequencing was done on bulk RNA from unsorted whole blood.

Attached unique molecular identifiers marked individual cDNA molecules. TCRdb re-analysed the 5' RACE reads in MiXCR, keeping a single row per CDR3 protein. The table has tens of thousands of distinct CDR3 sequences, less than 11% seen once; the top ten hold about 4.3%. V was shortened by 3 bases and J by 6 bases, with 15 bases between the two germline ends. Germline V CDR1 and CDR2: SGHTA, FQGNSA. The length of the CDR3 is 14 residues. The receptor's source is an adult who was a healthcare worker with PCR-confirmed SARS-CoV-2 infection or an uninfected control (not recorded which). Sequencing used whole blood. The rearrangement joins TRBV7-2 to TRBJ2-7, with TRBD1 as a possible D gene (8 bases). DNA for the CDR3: TGTGCCAGCAGCTTCCAGACAGGGGAGGGCGAGCAGTACTTC. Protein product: CASSFQTGEGEQYF.